The 21 T cell receptor beta chains listed next were all sequenced from one sample in a study of blood T cell repertoires in COVID-19. Assay used: immunoSEQ multiplex PCR; TCRdb lists only in-frame clones, some missing. The table shows about 59,000 clones, with more than 60% occurring only once. Sequencing input: peripheral blood. These receptors came from a woman between 50 and 59 years old with active or convalescent COVID-19.

The table lists this clone with a few counts. The rearrangement joins TRBV5-1 to TRBJ2-1; 10 bases agree with TRBD2. The junction had 5 bases not matched to a gene; V was cut back by 3 bases and J by 8 bases. This CDR3 comprises 14 residues. From germline, CDR1 is SGHRS and CDR2 YFSETQ. The chain's CDR3 is CASSYGTSVDEQFF. The CDR3 nucleotides are TGCGCCAGCAGCTACGGGACTAGCGTCGATGAGCAGTTCTTC.

This chain connects TRBV5-4 to TRBJ2-1, with 8 bases fitting TRBD2. CDR3 size: 16 residues. The germline gives CDR1 SGHNT, CDR2 YYREEE (reference sequence). V lost 0 bases, J lost 0 bases, and 2 bases stayed unmatched. Written as DNA, the CDR3 is TGTGCCAGCAGCTTGGTGGGGACTAGCTCCTACAATGAGCAGTTCTTC. It encodes CASSLVGTSSYNEQFF.

This chain uses TRBV5-1 with TRBJ2-1; 8 positions match TRBD1. Germline-derived CDR1 and CDR2 are SGHRS and YFSETQ. This CDR3 region has 15 residues. The trim removed 0 bases at V and 5 bases at J, leaving 4 bases unmatched. CDR3 in DNA: TGCGCCAGCAGCTTGGTTACAGGGGGAAACAATGAGCAGTTCTTC. Translating it yields CASSLVTGGNNEQFF. Based on the CDR3 plus reference TRBV5-1 and TRBJ2-1, the full variable domain is KAGVTQTPRYLIKTRGQQVTLSCSPISGHRSVSWYQQTPGQGLQFLFEYFSETQRNKGNFPGRFSGRQFSNSRSEMNVSTLELGDSALYLCASSLVTGGNNEQFFGPGTRLTVL.

CDR3 nucleotide sequence: TGTGCCAGCAGTTCGTACCAAGAGACCCAGTACTTC. Translation gives CASSSYQETQYF. The rearrangement links TRBV27 to TRBJ2-5; D is unclear. The germline V and J ends were trimmed by 4 bases and 0 bases, with 3 bases remaining between them. The CDR3 covers 12 residues. The germline gives CDR1 MNHEY, CDR2 SMNVEV (reference sequence).

The chain couples TRBV5-1 to TRBJ2-1; 8 nucleotides agree with TRBD1. This CDR3 spans 16 amino acids. Germline V gene data show CDR1 as SGHRS and CDR2 as YFSETQ. V trimming: 2 bases; J trimming: 7 bases; junction bases outside the gene matches: 11. CDR3 sequence: CASSFFNRGFVNEQFF. CDR3 coding DNA: TGCGCCAGCAGCTTTTTCAACAGGGGGTTTGTGAATGAGCAGTTCTTC.

V and J are TRBV19 and TRBJ1-5; D call uncertain. The V end was cut by 6 bases, the J end by 1 base, with 4 bases between. Germline V gives CDR1 LNHDA, CDR2 SQIVND (reference sequence). The CDR3 length is 12 residues. CDR3 amino acids: CASSQSNQPQHF. CDR3 nucleotide sequence: TGTGCCAGTAGCCAGAGCAATCAGCCCCAGCATTTT.

V and J are TRBV2 and TRBJ1-5, with TRBD1 matching 8 bases. Germline V gene lookup returns CDR1 SNHLY and CDR2 FYNNEI. This CDR3 is built from 15 residues. V shed 0 bases and J 7 bases; nucleotides not matched to a gene: 5. Here the CDR3 reads CASSEAGQGAQPQHF. CDR3 bases: TGTGCCAGCAGTGAAGCGGGGCAGGGGGCACAGCCCCAGCATTTT.

The V gene is TRBV14, the J gene TRBJ1-5; no clear D gene. The CDR3 has 11 amino acids. V lost 4 bases to trimming and J lost 6 bases, with 4 bases between them. Germline loops: CDR1 SGHDN, CDR2 FVKESK. The CDR3 sequence is CASSPSQPQHF. The CDR3 DNA sequence: TGTGCCAGCAGCCCGAGTCAGCCCCAGCATTTT.

The chain employs TRBV4-1 and TRBJ1-2; D not certain. The CDR3 has 14 amino acids. Trimming removed 0 bases at V and 1 base at J, with 6 bases between. Germline V gene data show CDR1 as MGHRA and CDR2 as YSYEKL. This chain's CDR3 is CASSQDRLNYGYTF. The CDR3, as DNA: TGCGCCAGCAGCCAAGATCGACTTAACTATGGCTACACCTTC.

The genes are TRBV18 and TRBJ2-5; 9 bases agree with TRBD1. V trimming: 3 bases; J trimming: 3 bases; junction bases outside the gene matches: 2. The CDR3 runs to 14 residues. Germline CDR1 is KGHSH and CDR2 is LQKENI. CDR3 DNA sequence: TGTGCCAGCTCACCTTGGGACAGGGAAGAGACCCAGTACTTC. It is translated as CASSPWDREETQYF.

The V gene is TRBV24-1, the J gene TRBJ1-1; D is perhaps TRBD1 (5 bases). Trimming pared 2 bases from V and 0 bases from J, leaving 9 bases between. The V gene's germline CDR1 is KGHDR and CDR2 SFDVKD. The CDR3 has 15 amino acids. As DNA, the CDR3 is TGTGCCACCAGTGATTCGACAGACATGAACACTGAAGCTTTCTTT. It translates to CATSDSTDMNTEAFF.

The V gene is TRBV5-6, the J gene TRBJ1-3; tentative D call: TRBD1 (5 bases). Germline values: CDR1 SGHDT, CDR2 YYEEEE. The CDR3 extends over 15 amino acids. The V gene lost 4 bases and the J gene lost 1 base, with 12 bases spanning the gap. The CDR3: CASSLGRGSGNTIYF. As DNA, the CDR3 is TGTGCCAGCAGCCTGGGGAGGGGTTCTGGAAACACCATATATTTT.

This clone was counted between two and nine times. The V call is TRBV9, the J call TRBJ2-2, with 12 bases lining up with TRBD2. V shed 3 bases, J shed 5 bases, and the junction held 5 bases outside the gene matches. The CDR3 extends over 16 amino acids. Germline values: CDR1 SGDLS, CDR2 YYNGEE. In DNA, the CDR3 is TGTGCCAGCAGCGCGGGACTAGCGGGCGAGACCGGGGAGCTGTTTTTT. It encodes CASSAGLAGETGELFF.

The chain couples TRBV18 to TRBJ2-7, with 9 bases fitting TRBD1. Losses at the gene ends were 5 bases for V and 5 bases for J; bases not matched to a gene: 13. This CDR3 contains 16 residues. Germline lookup yields CDR1 KGHSH and CDR2 LQKENI. The CDR3 is CASSSIIGTGFDEQYF. DNA for the CDR3: TGTGCCAGCTCATCAATAATAGGGACAGGGTTCGACGAGCAGTACTTC. Drawing the rest from reference TRBV18 and TRBJ2-7, the complete variable domain is NAGVMQNPRHLVRRRGQEARLRCSPMKGHSHVYWYRQLPEEGLKFMVYLQKENIIDESGMPKERFSAEFPKEGPSILRIQQVVRGDSAAYFCASSSIIGTGFDEQYFGPGTRLTVT.

The rearrangement links TRBV29-1 to TRBJ1-1; D remains unclear. CDR3 size: 12 residues. Germline V lookup: CDR1 SQVTM, CDR2 ANQGSEA. V was shortened by 4 bases and J by 5 bases, with 11 bases between the two germline ends. CDR3 nucleotide sequence: TGCAGCGTTGTAGGCGGGAGTACTGAAGCTTTCTTT. This gives the protein CSVVGGSTEAFF.

The chain employs TRBV6-5 and TRBJ1-5; tentatively, D is TRBD1 (6 bases). V lost 7 bases, J lost 3 bases, and 10 bases lay in between. Germline V gene data show CDR1 as MNHEY and CDR2 as SVGAGI. CDR3 length: 13 residues. This CDR3 reads CASTTGPNQPQHF. The CDR3 DNA follows: TGTGCCAGCACAACAGGGCCCAATCAGCCCCAGCATTTT.

This clone has only a few counts. The chain recombines TRBV27 with TRBJ1-5; 7 nucleotides agree with TRBD1. This CDR3 is built from 15 residues. The V and J ends lost 6 bases and 9 bases, in that order; junction bases with no gene match: 14. Germline V lookup: CDR1 MNHEY, CDR2 SMNVEV (reference sequence). The CDR3 is CASRPSATGLSPQHF. In DNA, the CDR3 is TGTGCCAGCAGGCCGTCCGCGACAGGGCTATCGCCCCAGCATTTT.

The genes are TRBV6-1 and TRBJ1-5; D is unresolved. The length of the CDR3 is 17 residues. Looked up from germline, CDR1 is MNHNS and CDR2 is SASEGT. Trimming cost V 4 bases and J 2 bases, with 18 bases left between them. CDR3 nucleotide sequence: TGTGCCAGCAGTGGCGCGGGCAGTATAGGTGGCAATCAGCCCCAGCATTTT. Protein: CASSGAGSIGGNQPQHF.

This clone has just one count. Other DNA sequences in this specimen translate into the identical CDR3. The genes are TRBV5-1 and TRBJ2-3; D uncertain. The V and J ends lost 0 bases and 1 base respectively, with 3 bases between them. The CDR3 sequence is 13 residues long. Germline lookup yields CDR1 SGHRS and CDR2 YFSETQ. The CDR3 nucleotides are TGCGCCAGCAGCTTGGCAGGCACAGATACGCAGTATTTT. Its translation is CASSLAGTDTQYF.

The rearrangement joins TRBV12-3 or TRBV12-4 to TRBJ2-7, with D perhaps matching TRBD1 (6 bases). V was cut by 6 bases and J by 5 bases, with 14 bases left in between. CDR3 length: 13 residues. The CDR3 spells CASRYRDIHEQYF. DNA for the CDR3: TGTGCCAGCAGGTACCGGGACATCCACGAGCAGTACTTC.

The chain links TRBV28 to TRBJ1-4; D unclear. The germline V and J ends were trimmed by 5 bases and 4 bases, with 8 bases remaining between them. Germline-derived CDR1 and CDR2 are MDHEN and SYDVKM. This CDR3 region has 13 residues. CDR3 coding DNA: TGTGCCAGCAGTCCCGGGATTAATGAAAAACTGTTTTTT. Protein: CASSPGINEKLFF. The complete variable domain, with remaining parts taken from reference TRBV28 and TRBJ1-4, reads DVKVTQSSRYLVKRTGEKVFLECVQDMDHENMFWYRQDPGLGLRLIYFSYDVKMKEKGDIPEGYSVSREKKERFSLILESASTNQTSMYLCASSPGINEKLFFGSGTQLSVL.